This note documents a single T cell receptor (beta chain) sequence. Its antigen is not identified. This sample stems from a study of T-cell reconstitution after alpha-beta-depleted transplantation in children. Whole-study results and caveats: Most T-cell counts and diversity one year after the transplant came from T cells that were newly produced. Alpha-beta T cells present about two months after transplant were reported to originate from several hundred expanded graft clones. Surviving recipient T cells and intrathymic progenitors accounted for some patients' high TCRbeta diversity at day 60.

As it was prepared, the TCRbeta library received unique molecular identifiers. TCRdb fed the PCR reads into MiXCR, producing one record per CDR3 protein. The sample lists about 210,000 distinct CDR3 sequences; about a sixth were seen once. The CDR3 spans 15 residues. The germline V gene has CDR1 SGHNT and CDR2 YENEEA. With 1 base removed from V and 8 bases from J, the gap between germline ends came to 15 bases. Sequences were derived from PBMCs, mostly from graft donor cells, sampled 360 days after TCRalphabeta/CD19-depleted stem cell transplant. The clonotype comes from a male patient aged 2 to 10 who had a stem cell transplant for acute lymphoblastic leukemia, so the T cells may come from the graft donor. This rearrangement joins TRBV11-3 to TRBJ2-1, with a weak D call TRBD1 (6 bases). CDR3 nucleotides: TGTGCCAGCAGCTTAGTATTGGCAGGGGTCGATGAGCAGTTCTTC. Translated: CASSLVLAGVDEQFF.